The rows below give T cell receptor beta chains drawn from one sample of a study of blood T cells in healthy people across ages. Each CDR3 protein gets one entry after TCRdb re-called the 5' RACE reads with MiXCR. This table holds 650,000 to 1,000,000 distinct CDR3 sequences, around 34% found once. Sequencing used blood. These receptors were taken from a man younger than 35 in good health. The CDR3 runs from the conserved cysteine through the conserved F or W. Each record gives: V gene, J gene, clone size, CDR3 length, CDR3 protein. Some rows mark clone size as missing; the rest say once, few, many or name a class of expanded clone.

v_call: TRBV5-5
j_call: TRBJ2-3
clone_size: few
cdr3_length: 15
cdr3_aa: CASSSGAPSTDTQYF

v_call: TRBV12-3/TRBV12-4
j_call: TRBJ2-3
clone_size: few
cdr3_length: 15
cdr3_aa: CASSSQFLYTDTQYF

v_call: TRBV10-3
j_call: TRBJ2-7
clone_size: .
cdr3_length: 13
cdr3_aa: CAINGLAYNEQYF

v_call: TRBV7-2
j_call: TRBJ1-5
clone_size: .
cdr3_length: 15
cdr3_aa: CASSLMQGLSQPQHF

v_call: TRBV6-6
j_call: TRBJ2-2
clone_size: few
cdr3_length: 13
cdr3_aa: CASSYQNTGELFF

v_call: TRBV20-1
j_call: .
clone_size: few
cdr3_length: 14
cdr3_aa: CSARPRAKTHEQYF

v_call: TRBV6-2/TRBV6-3
j_call: TRBJ2-1
clone_size: .
cdr3_length: 15
cdr3_aa: CASTRGPSLNNEQFF

v_call: TRBV7-2
j_call: TRBJ2-1
clone_size: many
cdr3_length: 15
cdr3_aa: CASSSLVSSYNEQFF

v_call: TRBV9
j_call: TRBJ1-1
clone_size: .
cdr3_length: 15
cdr3_aa: CASSPEQGANTEAFF

v_call: TRBV12-3/TRBV12-4
j_call: TRBJ1-1
clone_size: .
cdr3_length: 15
cdr3_aa: CASSSQGQLNSEAFF

v_call: TRBV20-1
j_call: TRBJ1-1
clone_size: few
cdr3_length: 11
cdr3_aa: CSASQSAEAFF

v_call: TRBV9
j_call: TRBJ1-2
clone_size: once
cdr3_length: 13
cdr3_aa: CASSGGQGHGYTF

v_call: TRBV12-3/TRBV12-4
j_call: TRBJ2-5
clone_size: many
cdr3_length: 18
cdr3_aa: CASTSKTLGTGGYETQYF

v_call: TRBV5-1
j_call: TRBJ2-5
clone_size: .
cdr3_length: 14
cdr3_aa: CASRRQGGLETQYF

v_call: TRBV5-1
j_call: TRBJ2-1
clone_size: many
cdr3_length: 16
cdr3_aa: CASSLASGASHNEQFF

v_call: TRBV5-5
j_call: TRBJ2-3
clone_size: .
cdr3_length: 16
cdr3_aa: CASSPTGRGNTDTQYF

v_call: TRBV7-2
j_call: .
clone_size: .
cdr3_length: 13
cdr3_aa: CASSLSGLPEQYF

v_call: TRBV12-3/TRBV12-4
j_call: .
clone_size: .
cdr3_length: 15
cdr3_aa: CASSLARDSDNEQYF

v_call: TRBV6-6
j_call: TRBJ1-1
clone_size: .
cdr3_length: 13
cdr3_aa: CASSHTWKTEAFF

v_call: TRBV5-1
j_call: TRBJ2-1
clone_size: many
cdr3_length: 14
cdr3_aa: CASSLDSDYNEQFF

v_call: TRBV20-1
j_call: TRBJ2-1
clone_size: .
cdr3_length: 16
cdr3_aa: CSDGSVGMGIYNEQFF

v_call: TRBV3-1
j_call: TRBJ1-2
clone_size: .
cdr3_length: 15
cdr3_aa: CASSQVGDLDYGYTF

v_call: TRBV20-1
j_call: TRBJ1-1
clone_size: .
cdr3_length: 14
cdr3_aa: CSASRSGMNTEAFF

v_call: TRBV4-3
j_call: TRBJ2-4
clone_size: many
cdr3_length: 19
cdr3_aa: CASSQDWGGQRFAKNIQYF

v_call: TRBV7-8
j_call: TRBJ1-4
clone_size: .
cdr3_length: 14
cdr3_aa: CASSWTGTNEKLFF

v_call: TRBV15
j_call: TRBJ1-5
clone_size: .
cdr3_length: 16
cdr3_aa: CATSAPSAGGGQPQHF

v_call: TRBV5-1
j_call: TRBJ2-5
clone_size: few
cdr3_length: 12
cdr3_aa: CASSLVYETQYF